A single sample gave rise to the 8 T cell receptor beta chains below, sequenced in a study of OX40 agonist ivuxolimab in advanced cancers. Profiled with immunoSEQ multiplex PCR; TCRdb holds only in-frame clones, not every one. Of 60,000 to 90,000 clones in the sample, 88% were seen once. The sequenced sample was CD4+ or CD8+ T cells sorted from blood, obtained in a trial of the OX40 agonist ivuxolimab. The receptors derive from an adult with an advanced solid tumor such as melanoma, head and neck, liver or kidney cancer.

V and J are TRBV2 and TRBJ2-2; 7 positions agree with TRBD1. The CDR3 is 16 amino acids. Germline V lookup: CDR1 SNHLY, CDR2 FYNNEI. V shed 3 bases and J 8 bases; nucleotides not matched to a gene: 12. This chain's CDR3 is CASSEGQSANRGELFF. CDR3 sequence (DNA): TGTGCCAGCAGTGAGGGACAGAGCGCCAACAGAGGGGAGCTGTTTTTT. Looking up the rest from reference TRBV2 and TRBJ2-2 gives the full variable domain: EPEVTQTPSHQVTQMGQEVILRCVPISNHLYFYWYRQILGQKVEFLVSFYNNEISEKSEIFDDQFSVERPDGSNFTLKIRSTKLEDSAMYFCASSEGQSANRGELFFGEGSRLTVL.

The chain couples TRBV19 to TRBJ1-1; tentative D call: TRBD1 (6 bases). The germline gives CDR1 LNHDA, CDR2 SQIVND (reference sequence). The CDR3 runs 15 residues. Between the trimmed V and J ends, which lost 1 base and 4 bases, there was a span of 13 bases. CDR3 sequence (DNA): TGTGCCAGTAGTATAGTCCCAAGGGGGTTCACTGAAGCTTTCTTT. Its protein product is CASSIVPRGFTEAFF. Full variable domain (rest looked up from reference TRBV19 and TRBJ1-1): DGGITQSPKYLFRKEGQNVTLSCEQNLNHDAMYWYRQDPGQGLRLIYYSQIVNDFQKGDIAEGYSVSREKKESFPLTVTSAQKNPTAFYLCASSIVPRGFTEAFFGQGTRLTVV.

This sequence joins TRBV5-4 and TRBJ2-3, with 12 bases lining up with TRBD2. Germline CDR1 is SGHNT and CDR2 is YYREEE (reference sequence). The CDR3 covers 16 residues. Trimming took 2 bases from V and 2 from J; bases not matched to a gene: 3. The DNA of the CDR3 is TGTGCCAGCAGCTTCAGGACTAGCGGGGTCACAGATACGCAGTATTTT. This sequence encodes CASSFRTSGVTDTQYF.

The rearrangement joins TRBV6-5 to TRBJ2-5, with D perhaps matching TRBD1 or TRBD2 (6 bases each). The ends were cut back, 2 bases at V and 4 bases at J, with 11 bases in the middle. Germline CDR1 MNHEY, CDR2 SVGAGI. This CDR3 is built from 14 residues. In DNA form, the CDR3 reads TGTGCCAGCAGTTACGGGGGGCCGGGAGAGACCCAGTACTTC. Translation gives CASSYGGPGETQYF.

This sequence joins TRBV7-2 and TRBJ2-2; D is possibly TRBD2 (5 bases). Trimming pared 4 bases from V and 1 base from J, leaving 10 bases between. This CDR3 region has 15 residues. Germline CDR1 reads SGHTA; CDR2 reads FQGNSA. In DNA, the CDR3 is TGTGCCAGCAGCTCGACTACCTGGAACACCGGGGAGCTGTTTTTT. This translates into CASSSTTWNTGELFF.

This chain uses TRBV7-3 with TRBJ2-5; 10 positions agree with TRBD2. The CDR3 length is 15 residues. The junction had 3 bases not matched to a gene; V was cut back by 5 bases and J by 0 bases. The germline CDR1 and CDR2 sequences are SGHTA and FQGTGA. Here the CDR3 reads CASSRTSGNQETQYF. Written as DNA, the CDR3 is TGTGCCAGCAGCCGGACTAGCGGTAACCAAGAGACCCAGTACTTC.

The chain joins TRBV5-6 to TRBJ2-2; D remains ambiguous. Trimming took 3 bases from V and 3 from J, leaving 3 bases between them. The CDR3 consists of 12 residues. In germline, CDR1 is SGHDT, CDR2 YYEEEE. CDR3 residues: CASSYYTGELFF. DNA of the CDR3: TGTGCCAGCAGCTACTACACCGGGGAGCTGTTTTTT.

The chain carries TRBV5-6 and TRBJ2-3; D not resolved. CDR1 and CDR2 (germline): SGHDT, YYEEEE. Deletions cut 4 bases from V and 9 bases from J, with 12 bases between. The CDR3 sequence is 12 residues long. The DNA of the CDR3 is TGTGCCAGCAGCCCCTTCGATTCGACGCAGTATTTT. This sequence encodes CASSPFDSTQYF.